The text below deals with one TCR beta chain. Its matching antigen is unknown. This entry belongs to a study of cytomegalovirus exposure and HLA in healthy donors. The ends were cut back, 3 bases at V and 0 bases at J, with 8 bases in the middle. Germline CDR1 and CDR2: SNHLY and FYNNEI. The CDR3 extends over 14 amino acids. There were likely unrecorded immune exposures, though donors were nominally healthy when sampled. Study-wide findings and caveats: A link between a missense DCLRE1C variant and TCR beta V- and J-gene trimming emerged from a later analysis.

The primer mix had 60 Vbeta and 13 Jbeta primers. Sequencing was performed with immunoSEQ multiplex PCR; in TCRdb, only in-frame clones are kept and a portion is missing. The data contain 150,000 or so clones, around 78% of them singletons. The rearrangement uses TRBV2 and TRBJ1-2; D not resolved. This sequence was found in a woman between 45 and 65 years old in good health and CMV-seropositive. Sequencing input: PBMCs. Here the CDR3 DNA reads TGTGCCAGCAGTGAGGGGAGGTCTAACTATGGCTACACCTTC. It specifies CASSEGRSNYGYTF.